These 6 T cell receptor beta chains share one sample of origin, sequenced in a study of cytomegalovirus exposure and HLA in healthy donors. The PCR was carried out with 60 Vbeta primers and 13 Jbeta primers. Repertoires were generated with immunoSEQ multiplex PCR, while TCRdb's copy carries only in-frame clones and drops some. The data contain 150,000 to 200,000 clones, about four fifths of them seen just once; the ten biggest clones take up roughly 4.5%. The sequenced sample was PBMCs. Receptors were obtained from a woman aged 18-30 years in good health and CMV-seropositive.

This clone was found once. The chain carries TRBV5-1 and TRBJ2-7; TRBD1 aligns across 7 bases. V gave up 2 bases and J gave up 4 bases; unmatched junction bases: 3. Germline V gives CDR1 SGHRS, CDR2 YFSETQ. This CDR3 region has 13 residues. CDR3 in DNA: TGCGCCAGCAGCTTCCAGGGGGAATACGAGCAGTACTTC. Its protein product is CASSFQGEYEQYF.

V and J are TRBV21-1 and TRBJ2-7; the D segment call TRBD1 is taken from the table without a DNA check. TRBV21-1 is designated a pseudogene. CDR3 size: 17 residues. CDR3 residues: CASSRLPTGGYSYEQYF. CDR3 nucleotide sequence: TGTGCCAGCAGCAGACTCCCCACAGGGGGATACTCCTACGAGCAGTACTTC.

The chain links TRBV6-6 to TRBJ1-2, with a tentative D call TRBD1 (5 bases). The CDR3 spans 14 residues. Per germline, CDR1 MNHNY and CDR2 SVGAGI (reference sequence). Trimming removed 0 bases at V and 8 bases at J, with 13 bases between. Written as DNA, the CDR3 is TGTGCCAGCAGTTACTCCCGAAGGGGTTACGGCTACACCTTC. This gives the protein CASSYSRRGYGYTF.

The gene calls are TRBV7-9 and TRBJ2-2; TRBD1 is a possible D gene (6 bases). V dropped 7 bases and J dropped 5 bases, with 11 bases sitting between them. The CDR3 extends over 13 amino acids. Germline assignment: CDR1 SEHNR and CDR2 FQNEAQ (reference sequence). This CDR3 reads CASTQQGTGELFF. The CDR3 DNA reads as TGTGCCAGCACCCAACAGGGAACCGGGGAGCTGTTTTTT.

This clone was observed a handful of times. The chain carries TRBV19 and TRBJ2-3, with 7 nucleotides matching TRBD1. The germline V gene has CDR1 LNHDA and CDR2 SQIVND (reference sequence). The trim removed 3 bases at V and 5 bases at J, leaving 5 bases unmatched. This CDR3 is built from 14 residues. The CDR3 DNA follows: TGTGCCAGTAGTATCACAGGGGCGGGAGATACGCAGTATTTT. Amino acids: CASSITGAGDTQYF.

Here the CDR3 reads CASRTTGDEQFF. In DNA, the CDR3 is TGTGCCAGCAGAACAACAGGGGATGAGCAGTTCTTC. The chain uses TRBV28 and TRBJ2-1, with 7 bases lining up with TRBD1. Germline lookup yields CDR1 MDHEN and CDR2 SYDVKM. V gave up 6 bases and J gave up 8 bases; unmatched junction bases: 4. There are 12 residues in the CDR3.